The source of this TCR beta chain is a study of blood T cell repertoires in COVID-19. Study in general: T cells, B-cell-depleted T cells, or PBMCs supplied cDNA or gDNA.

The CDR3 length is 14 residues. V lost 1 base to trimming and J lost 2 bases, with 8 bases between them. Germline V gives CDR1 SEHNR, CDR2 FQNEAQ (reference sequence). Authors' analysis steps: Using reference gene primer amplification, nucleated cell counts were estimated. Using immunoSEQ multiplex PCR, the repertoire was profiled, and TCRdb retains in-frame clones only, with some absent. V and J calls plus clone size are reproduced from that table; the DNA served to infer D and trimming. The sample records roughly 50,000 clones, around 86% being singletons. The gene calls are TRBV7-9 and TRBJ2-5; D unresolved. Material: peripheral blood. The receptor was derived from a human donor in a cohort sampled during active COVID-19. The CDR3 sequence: CASSLGGQQETQYF. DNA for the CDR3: TGTGCCAGCAGCTTAGGAGGTCAGCAAGAGACCCAGTACTTC.